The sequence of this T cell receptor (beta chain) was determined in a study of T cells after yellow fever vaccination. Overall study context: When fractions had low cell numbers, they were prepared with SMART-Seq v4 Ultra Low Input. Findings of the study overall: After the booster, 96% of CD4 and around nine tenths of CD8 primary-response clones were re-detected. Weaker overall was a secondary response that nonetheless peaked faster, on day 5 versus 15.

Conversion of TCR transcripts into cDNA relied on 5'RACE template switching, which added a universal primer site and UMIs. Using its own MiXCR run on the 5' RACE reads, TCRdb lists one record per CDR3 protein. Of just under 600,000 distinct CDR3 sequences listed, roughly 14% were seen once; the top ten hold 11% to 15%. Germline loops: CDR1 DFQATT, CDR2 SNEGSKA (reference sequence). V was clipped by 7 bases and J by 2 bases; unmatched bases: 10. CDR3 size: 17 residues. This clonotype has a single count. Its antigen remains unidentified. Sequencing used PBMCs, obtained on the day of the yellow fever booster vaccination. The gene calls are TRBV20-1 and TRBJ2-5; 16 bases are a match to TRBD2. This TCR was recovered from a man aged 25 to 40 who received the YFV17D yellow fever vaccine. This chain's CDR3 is CSVPKPGLAGGQETQYF. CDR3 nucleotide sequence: TGCAGTGTCCCGAAACCGGGACTAGCGGGAGGGCAAGAGACCCAGTACTTC.